This passage covers 25 T cell receptor beta chains from one sample sequenced in a study of T cell changes during pregnancy in multiple sclerosis. This table comes from immunoSEQ multiplex PCR, and its TCRdb copy is limited to in-frame clones, with some not included. The sample lists over 35,000 clones; 90% to 95% were seen once. Here the sequenced sample was CD4+ T cells from peripheral blood mononuclear cells, taken in the third trimester of pregnancy. The receptors here all came from a female donor in good health, enrolled as a control in a pregnancy study.

The rearrangement links TRBV6-1 to TRBJ1-5; 7 bases line up with TRBD1. The length of the CDR3 is 15 residues. Germline CDR1 and CDR2: MNHNS and SASEGT. V gave up 8 bases and J gave up 1 base; unmatched junction bases: 8. This CDR3 reads CASCPGTDSNQPQHF. CDR3 DNA: TGTGCCAGCTGCCCCGGGACAGACAGCAATCAGCCCCAGCATTTT.

This clone was counted a single time. The chain recombines TRBV30 with TRBJ1-2, with 8 bases that match TRBD1. Germline lookup yields CDR1 GTSNPN and CDR2 SVGIG (reference sequence). V lost 4 bases to trimming and J lost 2 bases; unmatched junction nucleotides: 0. The CDR3 has 12 residues. The DNA of the CDR3 is TGTGCCTGGACAGGGGGCAACTATGGCTACACCTTC. It translates to CAWTGGNYGYTF.

The V call is TRBV27, the J call TRBJ2-1, with D maybe TRBD1 (6 bases). The germline gives CDR1 MNHEY, CDR2 SMNVEV (reference sequence). V lost 5 bases and J 6 bases, leaving 17 bases between the germline ends. This CDR3 has 15 amino acids. The DNA for the CDR3 is TGTGCCAGCAGTCCAGCAGGGGTTAGGGGCAATGAGCAGTTCTTC. Its protein is CASSPAGVRGNEQFF.

The chain is built from TRBV5-1 and TRBJ1-2; 10 bases line up with TRBD1. The V and J ends lost 4 bases and 8 bases, in that order; junction bases with no gene match: 5. The germline V gene encodes CDR1 SGHRS and CDR2 YFSETQ. CDR3 length: 13 amino acids. This CDR3 is CASSPGQGRGYTF. In DNA, the CDR3 is TGCGCCAGCAGCCCGGGACAGGGGAGAGGCTACACCTTC.

V usage is TRBV5-1 and J usage is TRBJ2-3; no definite D call. The CDR3 runs 14 residues. CDR1 and CDR2 (germline): SGHRS, YFSETQ. Deletions cut 0 bases from V and 3 bases from J, with 8 bases between. This CDR3 is CASSLVLETDTQYF. DNA for the CDR3: TGCGCCAGCAGCTTGGTTTTAGAGACAGATACGCAGTATTTT. Full variable domain (outside the CDR3, taken from reference TRBV5-1 and TRBJ2-3): KAGVTQTPRYLIKTRGQQVTLSCSPISGHRSVSWYQQTPGQGLQFLFEYFSETQRNKGNFPGRFSGRQFSNSRSEMNVSTLELGDSALYLCASSLVLETDTQYFGPGTRLTVL.

The chain couples TRBV19 to TRBJ2-6; no definite D call. Germline V lookup: CDR1 LNHDA, CDR2 SQIVND (reference sequence). Between the trimmed V and J ends, which lost 6 bases and 0 bases, there was a span of 6 bases. This CDR3 has 14 residues. CDR3 sequence: CASRISSGANVLTF. The CDR3 nucleotides are TGTGCCAGTAGGATTAGCTCTGGGGCCAACGTCCTGACTTTC.

J is TRBJ1-3 and V is TRBV11-2; TRBD1 might be the D (5 bases). Germline CDR1 and CDR2: SGHAT and FQNNGV. CDR3 length: 17 residues. V shed 4 bases and J shed 4 bases, with 20 bases lying between them. For the CDR3, the DNA is TGTGCCAGCAGCTCCCTACGGTCCCGGGACTACGGAAACACCATATATTTT. Its protein is CASSSLRSRDYGNTIYF. The variable domain in full, with the rest retrieved from reference TRBV11-2 and TRBJ1-3, is EAGVAQSPRYKIIEKRQSVAFWCNPISGHATLYWYQQILGQGPKLLIQFQNNGVVDDSQLPKDRFSAERLKGVDSTLKIQPAKLEDSAVYLCASSSLRSRDYGNTIYFGEGSWLTVV.

J is TRBJ1-1 and V is TRBV7-2; D is perhaps TRBD1 (6 bases). The CDR3 contains 13 residues. V lost 11 bases and J 7 bases, leaving 20 bases between the germline ends. CDR1 is SGHTA, CDR2 FQGNSA, per germline. The CDR3 loop is CAGQRQLSNEAFF. The CDR3 nucleotides read TGTGCCGGACAGAGGCAGCTGAGTAATGAAGCTTTCTTT.

V is TRBV7-2 and J is TRBJ1-5; 9 nucleotides match TRBD1. Germline CDR1 reads SGHTA; CDR2 reads FQGNSA. This CDR3 has 13 residues. Unmatched junction bases numbered 5, after V lost 5 bases and J lost 9 bases. CDR3 region: CASSRGQGSPQHF. In DNA form, the CDR3 reads TGTGCCAGCAGCAGGGGACAGGGATCGCCCCAGCATTTT.

The chain has TRBV18 and TRBJ1-3, with 8 bases matching TRBD1. Germline V CDR1 and CDR2: KGHSH, LQKENI. The ends lost 4 bases at V and 2 bases at J; junction bases unmatched: 13. This CDR3 spans 18 amino acids. The CDR3 region is CASSLDYPTGVTGNTIYF. CDR3 sequence (DNA): TGTGCCAGCTCACTGGATTATCCGACAGGGGTGACTGGAAACACCATATATTTT.

The chain is built from TRBV30 and TRBJ2-5; the D gene is possibly TRBD2 (6 bases). Germline CDR1 is GTSNPN and CDR2 is SVGIG (reference sequence). This CDR3 has 15 amino acids. The V end was cut by 4 bases, the J end by 2 bases, with 17 bases between. The chain's CDR3 is CAWTQAGRLQETQYF. The CDR3 nucleotides read TGTGCCTGGACTCAAGCGGGCCGACTACAAGAGACCCAGTACTTC.

This clone was recorded only once. V gene TRBV30 combines with J gene TRBJ1-5; D call uncertain. Germline V gene data show CDR1 as GTSNPN and CDR2 as SVGIG (reference sequence). This CDR3 is 13 amino acids long. V lost 1 base and J lost 4, with 8 bases in between. CDR3 bases: TGTGCCTGGAGTGATACAGCTAATCAGCCCCAGCATTTT. Protein: CAWSDTANQPQHF. Using reference TRBV30 and TRBJ1-5 for the parts outside the CDR3, the full variable domain is SQTIHQWPATLVQPVGSPLSLECTVEGTSNPNLYWYRQAAGRGLQLLFYSVGIGQISSEVPQNLSASRPQDRQFILSSKKLLLSDSGFYLCAWSDTANQPQHFGDGTRLSIL.

The chain has TRBV28 and TRBJ1-3; the D is unclear. Trimming shortened V by 6 bases and J by 2 bases, and 11 bases separated the two germline ends. CDR1 and CDR2 from the germline V gene are MDHEN and SYDVKM. The CDR3 consists of 14 residues. CDR3 DNA: TGTGCCAGCAGAGCCGGGTCCCCTGGAAACACCATATATTTT. Translating it yields CASRAGSPGNTIYF.

This chain joins TRBV4-1 and TRBJ2-7; 7 bases are shared with TRBD1. There are 14 residues in the CDR3. V lost 5 bases, J lost 7 bases, and 11 bases stayed unmatched. Germline assignment: CDR1 MGHRA and CDR2 YSYEKL. The CDR3 loop reads CASSSAGTEDEQYF. CDR3 nucleotides: TGCGCCAGCAGCTCAGCCGGGACAGAGGATGAGCAGTACTTC.

The chain joins TRBV29-1 to TRBJ2-5; the D gene is possibly TRBD2 (5 bases). The CDR3 runs 13 residues. Germline CDR1 and CDR2: SQVTM and ANQGSEA. With 6 bases removed from V and 3 bases from J, the gap between germline ends came to 14 bases. CDR3 loop: CSVAPSTKETQYF. CDR3 in DNA: TGCAGCGTCGCTCCCTCGACTAAAGAGACCCAGTACTTC.

The chain uses TRBV9 and TRBJ2-5; unclear D gene. This CDR3 contains 13 residues. Germline V gene data show CDR1 as SGDLS and CDR2 as YYNGEE. Deletions cut 2 bases from V and 3 bases from J, with 8 bases between. The CDR3 sequence is CASSVDWEETQYF. The CDR3 bases are TGTGCCAGCAGCGTCGACTGGGAAGAGACCCAGTACTTC. The variable domain in full, completed from reference TRBV9 and TRBJ2-5, reads DSGVTQTPKHLITATGQRVTLRCSPRSGDLSVYWYQQSLDQGLQFLIQYYNGEERAKGNILERFSAQQFPDLHSELNLSSLELGDSALYFCASSVDWEETQYFGPGTRLLVL.

This chain uses TRBV6-5 with TRBJ1-3, with D perhaps matching TRBD1 (6 bases). V was shortened by 2 bases and J by 0 bases, with 11 bases between the two germline ends. There are 16 residues in the CDR3. From germline, CDR1 is MNHEY and CDR2 SVGAGI. This CDR3 is CASSYGYRDSGNTIYF. The CDR3 coding sequence is TGTGCCAGCAGTTACGGTTACAGGGACTCTGGAAACACCATATATTTT.

The J gene is TRBJ2-7, the V gene TRBV2, with D possibly matching TRBD1 (5 bases). CDR3 length: 14 residues. Trimming left V 4 bases short and J 3 bases short, with 13 bases between. Germline V lookup: CDR1 SNHLY, CDR2 FYNNEI. In nucleotides, the CDR3 is TGTGCCAGCAGTGCCTCCCAGGGAAGCTACGAGCAGTACTTC. Its translation is CASSASQGSYEQYF. Full variable domain (missing parts from reference TRBV2 and TRBJ2-7): EPEVTQTPSHQVTQMGQEVILRCVPISNHLYFYWYRQILGQKVEFLVSFYNNEISEKSEIFDDQFSVERPDGSNFTLKIRSTKLEDSAMYFCASSASQGSYEQYFGPGTRLTVT.

This clone was seen once. The rearrangement joins TRBV5-3 to TRBJ2-1, with no clear D. TRBV5-3 carries the ORF label, with uncertain function. This CDR3 is built from 18 residues. The V and J ends lost 5 bases and 7 bases respectively, with 28 bases between them. DNA for the CDR3: TGTGCCAGAAGTTATGACCGCGATCGCGGTAGATTGGAGAATGAGCAGTTCTTC. It is translated as CARSYDRDRGRLENEQFF.

This rearrangement joins TRBV2 to TRBJ2-6; D uncertain. Per germline, CDR1 SNHLY and CDR2 FYNNEI. Trimming shortened V by 1 base and J by 0 bases, and 4 bases separated the two germline ends. This CDR3 spans 15 amino acids. CDR3 loop: CASSEGGSGANVLTF. CDR3 nucleotide sequence: TGTGCCAGCAGTGAAGGCGGCTCTGGGGCCAACGTCCTGACTTTC.

The J gene is TRBJ2-5, the V gene TRBV5-6; D may be TRBD1 (7 bases). Germline assignment: CDR1 SGHDT and CDR2 YYEEEE. Trimming cost V 2 bases and J 1 base, with 9 bases left between them. The CDR3 length is 14 residues. The CDR3 loop is CASSFRGAQETQYF. Written as DNA, the CDR3 is TGTGCCAGCAGCTTCAGGGGGGCCCAAGAGACCCAGTACTTC.

V gene TRBV28 combines with J gene TRBJ1-5; 9 nucleotides agree with TRBD1. V shed 5 bases and J 6 bases; nucleotides not matched to a gene: 11. The length of the CDR3 is 16 residues. From germline, CDR1 is MDHEN and CDR2 SYDVKM. The CDR3 reads CASSPWTGEGRQPQHF. The CDR3 DNA sequence: TGTGCCAGCAGTCCGTGGACAGGGGAGGGTCGTCAGCCCCAGCATTTT.

The J gene is TRBJ1-1, the V gene TRBV5-4, with TRBD1 identical over 7 bases. This CDR3 has 16 amino acids. Trimming cost V 0 bases and J 0 bases; bases outside gene matches: 5. The germline V gene encodes CDR1 SGHNT and CDR2 YYREEE (reference sequence). The CDR3 DNA sequence: TGTGCCAGCAGCTTGGGTAGGGGGCTCGTGAACACTGAAGCTTTCTTT. Translation: CASSLGRGLVNTEAFF. The full variable domain, completed using reference TRBV5-4 and TRBJ1-1, is ETGVTQSPTHLIKTRGQQVTLRCSSQSGHNTVSWYQQALGQGPQFIFQYYREEENGRGNFPPRFSGLQFPNYSSELNVNALELDDSALYLCASSLGRGLVNTEAFFGQGTRLTVV.

This rearrangement joins TRBV4-1 to TRBJ1-1; 10 bases are a match to TRBD1. Germline lookup yields CDR1 MGHRA and CDR2 YSYEKL. CDR3 length equals 15 residues. J was trimmed by 11 bases and V by 1 base; bases with no gene match: 10. The CDR3 coding sequence is TGCGCCAGCAGCCAAGTGGGTTTGGGACAGGGGACGGCTTTCTTT. Protein product: CASSQVGLGQGTAFF.

This rearrangement joins TRBV5-4 to TRBJ2-7, with TRBD1 matching 8 bases. The V gene's germline CDR1 is SGHNT and CDR2 YYREEE (reference sequence). The CDR3 length is 14 residues. The trim removed 3 bases at V and 2 bases at J, leaving 4 bases unmatched. The DNA of the CDR3 is TGTGCCAGCAGCTCTCCGGGACAGGCCTACGAGCAGTACTTC. It encodes CASSSPGQAYEQYF.